Below, 16 T cell receptor beta chains from the same sample are listed, as sequenced in a study of cytomegalovirus exposure and HLA in healthy donors. Use of 60 Vbeta and 13 Jbeta primers characterized the PCR. Profiled with immunoSEQ multiplex PCR; TCRdb holds only in-frame clones, not every one. The sample records around 91,000 clones, approximately 86% being singletons. Sequencing was carried out using PBMCs. These receptors came from a man aged 25-45 years in good health and CMV-seropositive.

This clone was seen a handful of times. The gene calls are TRBV10-1 and TRBJ1-1; D is perhaps TRBD1 (6 bases). Germline V gives CDR1 WNHNN, CDR2 SYGVQD (reference sequence). The CDR3 covers 13 residues. V was shortened by 8 bases and J by 4 bases, with 14 bases between the two germline ends. CDR3 in amino acids: CASAEGVATEAFF. The CDR3 nucleotides read TGCGCCAGCGCTGAGGGGGTGGCCACTGAAGCTTTCTTT.

This chain joins TRBV5-4 and TRBJ1-4; 7 nucleotides agree with TRBD1. The CDR3 runs 15 residues. Germline values: CDR1 SGHNT, CDR2 YYREEE (reference sequence). V lost 4 bases, J lost 7 bases, and 10 bases stayed unmatched. The CDR3 nucleotides read TGTGCCAGCAGCCGGCCGGGACAGTTCGGTGAAAAACTGTTTTTT. This encodes CASSRPGQFGEKLFF.

V usage is TRBV9 and J usage is TRBJ1-4; D might be TRBD1 (6 bases). V lost 0 bases and J 6 bases, leaving 12 bases between the germline ends. Germline CDR1 and CDR2: SGDLS and YYNGEE. This CDR3 has 15 amino acids. This CDR3 is CASSVGGGGYEKLFF. In DNA form, the CDR3 reads TGTGCCAGCAGCGTAGGGGGAGGGGGTTATGAAAAACTGTTTTTT.

The chain employs TRBV14 and TRBJ2-1; 9 bases are a match to TRBD2. The germline V gene has CDR1 SGHDN and CDR2 FVKESK. V trimming: 7 bases; J trimming: 9 bases; junction bases outside the gene matches: 13. CDR3 size: 15 residues. The CDR3 loop is CASNLGLAGVGEQFF. The CDR3 nucleotides are TGTGCCAGCAACCTGGGACTAGCAGGAGTCGGTGAGCAGTTCTTC.

V and J are TRBV2 and TRBJ2-2; 8 bases match TRBD1. From germline, CDR1 is SNHLY and CDR2 FYNNEI. The CDR3 consists of 16 residues. V gave up 0 bases and J gave up 8 bases; unmatched junction bases: 8. The CDR3 nucleotides read TGTGCCAGCAGTGAAGCGCTCGGACAGGGTTCGGGGGAGCTGTTTTTT. The encoded protein is CASSEALGQGSGELFF.

This chain uses TRBV19 with TRBJ2-6, with D tentatively TRBD1 (5 bases). Trimming pared 0 bases from V and 4 bases from J, leaving 13 bases between. The CDR3 sequence is 17 residues long. Germline V gene lookup returns CDR1 LNHDA and CDR2 SQIVND (reference sequence). CDR3 protein: CASSIDRVAGGANVLTF. Here the CDR3 DNA reads TGTGCCAGTAGTATAGACAGGGTGGCTGGAGGGGCCAACGTCCTGACTTTC. Complete variable domain (other parts from reference TRBV19 and TRBJ2-6): DGGITQSPKYLFRKEGQNVTLSCEQNLNHDAMYWYRQDPGQGLRLIYYSQIVNDFQKGDIAEGYSVSREKKESFPLTVTSAQKNPTAFYLCASSIDRVAGGANVLTFGAGSRLTVL.

This chain joins TRBV4-2 and TRBJ2-3, with D perhaps TRBD1 (5 bases). The CDR3 is made up of 15 amino acids. Trimming left V 1 base short and J 4 bases short, with 12 bases between. From germline, CDR1 is LGHNA and CDR2 YNFKEQ. The CDR3 is CASSQGLQGADTQYF. CDR3 DNA: TGTGCCAGCAGCCAAGGGCTCCAAGGGGCAGATACGCAGTATTTT.

This clone was seen just once. This chain links TRBV5-4 with TRBJ2-5; the match to TRBD1 covers 7 bases. Per the germline V gene, CDR1 is SGHNT and CDR2 is YYREEE (reference sequence). J lost 2 bases, V lost 3 bases, and 1 base had no gene match. The CDR3 extends over 13 amino acids. The CDR3 nucleotides read TGTGCCAGCAGCTCGACAGGGCAAGAGACCCAGTACTTC. Amino acid sequence: CASSSTGQETQYF. The whole variable domain, remainder taken from reference TRBV5-4 and TRBJ2-5, is ETGVTQSPTHLIKTRGQQVTLRCSSQSGHNTVSWYQQALGQGPQFIFQYYREEENGRGNFPPRFSGLQFPNYSSELNVNALELDDSALYLCASSSTGQETQYFGPGTRLLVL.

This chain links TRBV2 with TRBJ2-2, with D possibly TRBD2 on 6 matching bases. Germline CDR1 SNHLY, CDR2 FYNNEI. Trimming shortened V by 4 bases and J by 4 bases, and 13 bases separated the two germline ends. The CDR3 consists of 15 residues. The chain's CDR3 is CASSAGLIITGELFF. The CDR3 bases are TGTGCCAGCAGTGCGGGACTTATAATCACCGGGGAGCTGTTTTTT. Combining the CDR3 with reference TRBV2 and TRBJ2-2 gives the whole variable domain EPEVTQTPSHQVTQMGQEVILRCVPISNHLYFYWYRQILGQKVEFLVSFYNNEISEKSEIFDDQFSVERPDGSNFTLKIRSTKLEDSAMYFCASSAGLIITGELFFGEGSRLTVL.

The chain recombines TRBV28 with TRBJ2-1, with D possibly being TRBD2 (5 bases). Germline values: CDR1 MDHEN, CDR2 SYDVKM. This CDR3 has 14 amino acids. The ends were cut back, 3 bases at V and 8 bases at J, with 14 bases in the middle. The CDR3 is CASSLKTSGDEQFF. Here the CDR3 DNA reads TGTGCCAGCAGTTTGAAAACTAGTGGTGATGAGCAGTTCTTC.

This rearrangement joins TRBV7-3 to TRBJ2-1; 7 bases align to TRBD2. CDR3 length: 14 amino acids. Germline loops: CDR1 SGHTA, CDR2 FQGTGA. V gave up 3 bases and J gave up 6 bases; unmatched junction bases: 5. The DNA of the CDR3 is TGTGCCAGCAGCTTTGCGGGAGCATCCAATGAGCAGTTCTTC. It translates to CASSFAGASNEQFF.

This chain links TRBV5-5 with TRBJ2-7, with TRBD2 matching over 8 bases. V shed 2 bases, J shed 4 bases, and the junction held 8 bases outside the gene matches. The CDR3 covers 15 residues. Germline-derived CDR1 and CDR2 are SGHKS and YYEKEE (reference sequence). CDR3 residues: CASSFDPGGPYEQYF. CDR3 coding DNA: TGTGCCAGCAGCTTCGATCCGGGAGGGCCGTACGAGCAGTACTTC.

This chain links TRBV23-1 with TRBJ2-2; D may be TRBD2 (5 bases). TRBV23-1 is marked as an open reading frame, function uncertain. The CDR3 consists of 16 residues. V was trimmed by 5 bases and J by 0 bases, leaving 13 bases between them. The CDR3 spells CASSTRWLTNTGELFF. The CDR3, as DNA: TGCGCCAGCAGTACTAGGTGGTTGACGAACACCGGGGAGCTGTTTTTT.

In DNA form, the CDR3 reads TGTGCCAGCAGTTTAGGGCTAGCGGGCTACGAGCAGTACTTC. Its protein product is CASSLGLAGYEQYF. This rearrangement joins TRBV28 to TRBJ2-7; 8 bases match TRBD2. Germline-derived CDR1 and CDR2 are MDHEN and SYDVKM. The CDR3 contains 14 residues. Trimming removed 2 bases from V and 3 bases from J; junction bases left unmatched: 3.

The chain uses TRBV5-1 and TRBJ2-3; 8 nucleotides line up with TRBD1. CDR1 SGHRS and CDR2 YFSETQ come from the germline V gene. The CDR3 has 15 residues. V trimming: 5 bases; J trimming: 0 bases; junction bases outside the gene matches: 5. The CDR3 region is CASRRTGTSTDTQYF. In DNA form, the CDR3 reads TGCGCCAGCAGAAGGACAGGGACTAGCACAGATACGCAGTATTTT.

The gene calls are TRBV21-1 and TRBJ2-6; TRBD2 is taken as the D call from the table, unchecked against the DNA. TRBV21-1 has pseudogene status. The CDR3 loop spans 18 amino acids. The CDR3 coding sequence is TGTGCCAGCAGCGCAGCGGGACGCTTGAACTCTGGGGCCAACGTCCTGACTTTC. Amino acids: CASSAAGRLNSGANVLTF.